Detailed here is one T cell receptor (beta chain). The antigen is undetermined. The data stem from a study of shared clonotypes between healthy human individuals. Points from the study as a whole: When naive CD4 clonotypes were compared across a few donors, around 4.6% were shared.

This CDR3 has 16 residues. Deletions cut 1 base from V and 2 bases from J, with 12 bases between. Germline V gives CDR1 SGHAT, CDR2 FQNNGV. Sorted subsets were amplified in replicate PCRs using about 210 ng DNA, approximately 30,000 T cell genomes. Profiled with immunoSEQ multiplex PCR; TCRdb holds only in-frame clones, not every one. Of millions of clones listed, approximately 93% are singletons. The specimen sequenced was naive CD4+ T cells from PBMCs. Indicated subset: CD45RA+ positively selected. The chain carries TRBV11-2 and TRBJ2-1; maybe TRBD1 (5 bases). The source is a man aged 18 to 35 in good health. Some clones in this sample may be carry-over from other donors' samples. This chain's CDR3 is CASSLVVGRAYNEQFF. CDR3 in DNA: TGTGCCAGCAGCTTAGTGGTGGGGCGAGCCTACAATGAGCAGTTCTTC.